Following are 26 T cell receptor beta chains from one sample sequenced in a study of identical twins. One entry per CDR3 protein results from TCRdb running MiXCR on the 5' RACE reads. The profile covers around 370,000 distinct CDR3 sequences, with roughly 9% appearing a single time and about 9.1% taken by the ten largest. Sequencing used naive T cells sorted from blood. All receptors come from a woman between 45 and 65 years old in good health.

The chain recombines TRBV29-1 with TRBJ2-7; 8 bases match TRBD1. The length of the CDR3 is 13 residues. Trimming at V came to 5 bases and at J to 2 bases, leaving 5 bases not matched to a gene. The germline V gene has CDR1 SQVTM and CDR2 ANQGSEA. The CDR3 region has the DNA TGCAGCGTTTCGGACAGGGTAACCTACGAGCAGTACTTC. Amino acid sequence: CSVSDRVTYEQYF.

This clonotype showed up just a few times. The gene calls are TRBV20-1 and TRBJ2-3; D possibly corresponds to TRBD2 (6 bases). The length of the CDR3 is 14 residues. Trimming shortened V by 7 bases and J by 1 base, and 15 bases separated the two germline ends. CDR1 is DFQATT and CDR2 is SNEGSKA in the germline V gene (reference sequence). The CDR3 sequence is CSGLPRDGTDTQYF. The CDR3 region has the DNA TGCAGTGGTCTACCGCGGGATGGCACAGATACGCAGTATTTT.

In DNA, the CDR3 is TGTGCCAGCAGAGAAGGGGACAGCCCTTATGGCTACACCTTC. It yields the protein CASREGDSPYGYTF. This chain connects TRBV12-3 or TRBV12-4 to TRBJ1-2, with 7 bases identical to TRBD1. The CDR3 consists of 14 residues. The junction had 9 bases not matched to a gene; V was cut back by 6 bases and J by 5 bases.

The chain recombines TRBV7-8 with TRBJ2-3; D not resolved. Trimming removed 4 bases at V and 6 bases at J, with 5 bases between. Germline V gene data show CDR1 as SGHVS and CDR2 as FQNEAQ. This CDR3 has 11 residues. The CDR3 coding sequence is TGTGCCAGCAGCTCCATGGATACGCAGTATTTT. It codes for CASSSMDTQYF.

This clonotype has at least ten counts. The rearrangement links TRBV5-1 to TRBJ2-7; D is possibly TRBD2 (5 bases). The V end was cut by 6 bases, the J end by 4 bases, with 17 bases between. The V gene's germline CDR1 is SGHRS and CDR2 YFSETQ. The CDR3 loop spans 14 amino acids. Written as DNA, the CDR3 is TGCGCCAGCACCCGGGGAGCGGAGGAGTACGAGCAGTACTTC. It yields the protein CASTRGAEEYEQYF.

V is TRBV6-5 and J is TRBJ2-5, with D tentatively TRBD2 (7 bases). The CDR3 contains 16 residues. CDR1 and CDR2 (germline): MNHEY, SVGAGI. Trimming removed 7 bases from V and 4 bases from J, with 22 bases in between. Here the CDR3 DNA reads TGTGCCAGCATGGTGGGGCTAGCGGAGGGGGGAGAGACCCAGTACTTC. It yields the protein CASMVGLAEGGETQYF.

Ten or more counts support this clonotype. The chain links TRBV5-1 to TRBJ2-1, with 14 bases lining up with TRBD2. Trimming removed 4 bases from V and 9 bases from J; junction bases left unmatched: 6. This CDR3 comprises 15 residues. Germline assignment: CDR1 SGHRS and CDR2 YFSETQ. CDR3 in amino acids: CASSEGLAGVAEQFF. The CDR3 bases are TGCGCCAGCAGCGAGGGACTAGCGGGAGTGGCTGAGCAGTTCTTC.

The gene calls are TRBV25-1 and TRBJ1-6; D is perhaps TRBD1 (5 bases). V lost 0 bases and J lost 7, with 10 bases in between. Germline loops: CDR1 MGHDK, CDR2 SYGVNS. CDR3 length equals 15 residues. For the CDR3, the DNA is TGTGCCAGCAGTGAATATGGGGGAAGAAATTCACCCCTCCACTTT. This translates into CASSEYGGRNSPLHF.

The genes are TRBV20-1 and TRBJ2-5, with 10 positions matching TRBD2. The V gene's germline CDR1 is DFQATT and CDR2 SNEGSKA (reference sequence). J gave up 4 bases and V 6 bases, and 11 bases lay outside the gene matches. The CDR3 is 15 amino acids. The CDR3 DNA is TGCAGTGCCCCGCTTCTAGCGGGAGATCGAGAGACCCAGTACTTC. Protein: CSAPLLAGDRETQYF.

This clonotype showed up many times. The chain couples TRBV5-1 to TRBJ2-4; the match to TRBD2 covers 10 bases. CDR3 length: 16 residues. Germline V gene data show CDR1 as SGHRS and CDR2 as YFSETQ. V lost 4 bases and J lost 4; bases outside the gene matches: 8. CDR3 bases: TGCGCCAGCAGCCGTCAGACTAGCGGGCTAAAAAACATTCAGTACTTC. The encoded protein is CASSRQTSGLKNIQYF.

This chain links TRBV5-1 with TRBJ2-3; D possibly matches TRBD1 or TRBD2 (5 bases each). CDR1 is SGHRS, CDR2 YFSETQ, per germline. CDR3 length equals 14 residues. V was clipped by 4 bases and J by 3 bases, with 12 bases between them. The CDR3 bases are TGCGCCAGCAGCACGAGGGCAGGGACAGATACGCAGTATTTT. Translating gives CASSTRAGTDTQYF.

This clonotype showed up many times. The V and J genes are TRBV12-3 or TRBV12-4 and TRBJ2-1; 10 bases line up with TRBD2. Trimming took 6 bases from V and 4 from J; bases not matched to a gene: 6. This CDR3 spans 15 amino acids. The CDR3: CASSQLAGQYNEQFF. In DNA, the CDR3 is TGTGCCAGCAGCCAACTAGCGGGACAATACAATGAGCAGTTCTTC.

CDR3 sequence (DNA): TGTGCCAGCAGTAACCAGGTCCCAAATCAGCCCCAGCATTTT. Residues: CASSNQVPNQPQHF. The gene calls are TRBV6-2 or TRBV6-3 and TRBJ1-5; D remains ambiguous. Germline lookup yields CDR1 MNHEY and CDR2 SVGEGT. Deletions cut 5 bases from V and 4 bases from J, with 12 bases between. CDR3 length: 14 amino acids.

This clonotype was counted a few times. This chain links TRBV29-1 with TRBJ2-7; 8 bases are shared with TRBD1. This CDR3 is built from 12 residues. Germline V CDR1 and CDR2: SQVTM, ANQGSEA. Losses at the gene ends were 6 bases for V and 5 bases for J; bases not matched to a gene: 6. The CDR3 bases are TGCAGCGTCGCCGGGACAGGAGACGAGCAGTACTTC. Protein: CSVAGTGDEQYF.

V is TRBV6-1 and J is TRBJ1-1; D is undetermined. This CDR3 has 12 amino acids. Germline CDR1 and CDR2: MNHNS and SASEGT. V gave up 6 bases and J gave up 6 bases, with 11 bases separating them. CDR3 amino acids: CASRRGIAEAFF. The CDR3 bases are TGTGCCAGCAGAAGAGGGATCGCTGAAGCTTTCTTT.

The chain joins TRBV5-1 to TRBJ2-1, with D perhaps TRBD2 (6 bases). Germline CDR1 SGHRS, CDR2 YFSETQ. The V end was cut by 0 bases, the J end by 6 bases, with 13 bases between. The CDR3 contains 15 residues. The CDR3: CASSLGTITVNEQFF. In nucleotides, the CDR3 is TGCGCCAGCAGCTTGGGGACTATCACAGTCAATGAGCAGTTCTTC.

This clonotype appeared a few times. CDR3 sequence (DNA): TGTGCCAGCAGTTTAAGGGGGGCGCCCCGTGGCTACACCTTC. This codes for CASSLRGAPRGYTF. This chain uses TRBV12-3 or TRBV12-4 with TRBJ1-2, with D maybe TRBD1 (6 bases). With 2 bases removed from V and 7 bases from J, the gap between germline ends came to 14 bases. The CDR3 is 14 amino acids.

This clonotype occurred many times. The chain combines TRBV5-1 with TRBJ1-1, with 10 bases lining up with TRBD1. CDR1 and CDR2 (germline): SGHRS, YFSETQ. This CDR3 is 13 amino acids long. Trimming removed 3 bases from V and 4 bases from J; junction bases left unmatched: 0. The CDR3 region is CASSWTGGTEAFF. The CDR3 nucleotides read TGCGCCAGCAGCTGGACAGGGGGCACTGAAGCTTTCTTT.

This clonotype appeared a few times. The genes are TRBV20-1 and TRBJ2-7; 7 bases are shared with TRBD1. This CDR3 has 14 residues. The ends lost 5 bases at V and 9 bases at J; junction bases unmatched: 16. Looked up from germline, CDR1 is DFQATT and CDR2 is SNEGSKA (reference sequence). CDR3 in DNA: TGCAGTGCTCCCCCACCCGGGACAGCCTTAGGGCAGTACGTC. It codes for CSAPPPGTALGQYV.

The chain links TRBV10-1 to TRBJ2-5, with 10 bases aligning to TRBD2. Germline CDR1 WNHNN, CDR2 SYGVQD (reference sequence). V lost 3 bases, J lost 5 bases, and 6 bases stayed unmatched. The CDR3 totals 15 residues. The CDR3 DNA reads as TGCGCCAGCAGTGACGGGACTAGCGAGCGCGAGACCCAGTACTTC. This translates into CASSDGTSERETQYF.

This clonotype was found many times. The chain carries TRBV5-6 and TRBJ2-2; 8 nucleotides match TRBD2. This CDR3 is 16 amino acids long. Germline trimming cut 4 bases from V and 5 bases from J; bases unmatched to any gene: 10. Germline CDR1 reads SGHDT; CDR2 reads YYEEEE. The CDR3 bases are TGTGCCAGCAGCACGGGACTAGAGCTTCCAACCGGGGAGCTGTTTTTT. It encodes CASSTGLELPTGELFF.

This clonotype was picked up a small number of times. CDR3 coding DNA: TGTGCCAGCAGCGTAAGGAGGGGATTTGGAGACACCGGGGAGCTGTTTTTT. This gives the protein CASSVRRGFGDTGELFF. V and J are TRBV7-8 and TRBJ2-2, with D perhaps TRBD2 (6 bases). CDR1 and CDR2 from the germline V gene are SGHVS and FQNEAQ. The CDR3 length is 17 residues. V lost 5 bases to trimming and J lost 3 bases, with 19 bases between them.

This clonotype was counted many times. The chain uses TRBV5-5 and TRBJ2-5, with TRBD2 as a possible D gene (5 bases). The CDR3 runs to 14 residues. CDR1 and CDR2 from the germline V gene are SGHKS and YYEKEE (reference sequence). V gave up 1 base and J gave up 5 bases, with 12 bases separating them. CDR3 region: CASSLTGSRETQYF. The DNA of the CDR3 is TGTGCCAGCAGCTTGACGGGGTCCCGCGAGACCCAGTACTTC.

This clonotype was seen only a few times. CDR3 sequence (DNA): TGTGCCAGCAGCTTGGCCGGAGGGGGCATCGCCAAAAACATTCAGTACTTC. Translated, it gives CASSLAGGGIAKNIQYF. This rearrangement joins TRBV5-5 to TRBJ2-4; D possibly corresponds to TRBD1 (7 bases). With 0 bases removed from V and 1 base from J, the gap between germline ends came to 14 bases. The CDR3 covers 17 residues. CDR1 SGHKS and CDR2 YYEKEE come from the germline V gene (reference sequence).

This clonotype appeared a few times. The chain uses TRBV12-3 or TRBV12-4 and TRBJ2-7; no clear D gene. V lost 5 bases, J lost 4 bases, and 12 bases lay in between. This CDR3 comprises 13 residues. For the CDR3, the DNA is TGTGCCAGCAGTCCTCCGGATGGATACGAGCAGTACTTC. It translates to CASSPPDGYEQYF.

The chain joins TRBV12-3 or TRBV12-4 to TRBJ2-5; TRBD1 aligns across 7 bases. This CDR3 contains 14 residues. Germline trimming cut 7 bases from V and 4 bases from J; bases unmatched to any gene: 9. Here the CDR3 reads CASTRTGSGETQYF. The CDR3 region has the DNA TGTGCCAGCACGAGGACAGGATCAGGAGAGACCCAGTACTTC.